This T cell receptor (beta chain) was profiled in a study of T-cell memory formation after mild COVID-19. Study information: TCR clusters were mostly donor specific. Study findings and constraints: Contracting clones, day 15 to 85, had balanced CD4/CD8, and later expanders favored CD4+. Detection of some responders pre-infection suggested pre-existing cross-reactive memory T cells participated. Contracting clones localized mainly to CM and EM when CD4+ and mainly to EMRA when CD8+.

V was shortened by 5 bases and J by 7 bases, with 15 bases between the two germline ends. CDR3 length: 13 amino acids. TCRdb itself ran the 5' RACE reads through MiXCR, one entry per CDR3 protein. The profile shows some 250,000 distinct CDR3 sequences, roughly 18% of them singletons. This clonotype has just a few counts. Its antigen is undetermined. The chain has TRBV12-3 or TRBV12-4 and TRBJ2-7; D possibly corresponds to TRBD1 (6 bases). This receptor was taken from a man younger than 30 who had mild COVID-19 (a few samples of this study predate the infection). Cell type and time point are not known. The sample taken for sequencing was PBMCs or a T cell subset sorted from them (not recorded which). In DNA form, the CDR3 reads TGTGCCAGCAGTGTCTCACAGGGATGGGAGCAGTACGTC. Its translation is CASSVSQGWEQYV.